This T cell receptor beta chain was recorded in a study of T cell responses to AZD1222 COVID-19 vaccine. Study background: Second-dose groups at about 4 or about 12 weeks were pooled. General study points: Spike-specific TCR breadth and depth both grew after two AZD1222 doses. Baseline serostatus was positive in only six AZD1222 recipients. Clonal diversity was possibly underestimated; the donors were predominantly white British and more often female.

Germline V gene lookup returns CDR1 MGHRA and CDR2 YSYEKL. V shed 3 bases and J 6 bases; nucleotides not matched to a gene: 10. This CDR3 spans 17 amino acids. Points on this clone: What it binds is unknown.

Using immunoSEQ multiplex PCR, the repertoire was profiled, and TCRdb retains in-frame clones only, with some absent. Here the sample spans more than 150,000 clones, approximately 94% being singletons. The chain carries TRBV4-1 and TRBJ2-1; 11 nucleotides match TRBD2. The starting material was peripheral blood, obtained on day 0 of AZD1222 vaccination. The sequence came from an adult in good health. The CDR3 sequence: CASSHGYASGRFNEQFF. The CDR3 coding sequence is TGCGCCAGCAGCCACGGTTACGCTAGCGGGAGGTTCAATGAGCAGTTCTTC.